This T cell receptor beta chain came from a study of T cell changes during pregnancy in multiple sclerosis (dated by TCRdb to about 2019). Context from the whole study: The study examined how the T cell repertoire changed over the course of pregnancy in women with multiple sclerosis.

The CDR1 and CDR2 encoded by the germline V gene are MGHRA and YSYEKL. Unmatched junction bases come to 4, with V trimmed by 2 bases and J by 5 bases. The CDR3 measures 15 amino acids from cysteine to phenylalanine. Only the CDR3 DNA is retained, 45 bases long and in frame from the first base. About this clone itself: What this receptor recognizes is not known. Per-nucleotide qualities are absent, and no much larger clonotype sits a single base away.

To prepare the library, the immunoSEQ multiplex PCR assay was applied. TCRdb obtained this table from immuneACCESS and retained in-frame rearrangements with V and J assigned. These tables miss some clones; where compared with another copy, unresolved V genes account for less than half of the shortfall, and the remainder is unexplained. The sample table shows about 50,000 clones, and roughly 92% are seen once. The leading ten clones occupy just under 0.75% of the sample. The receptor chain draws on TRBV4-1 and TRBJ2-5, with 11 central nucleotides matching TRBD2. This TCR was sampled from a female donor with multiple sclerosis, enrolled in a pregnancy study. The sequences come from CD4+ T cells from peripheral blood mononuclear cells, collected in the third trimester of pregnancy. For the CDR3, the sequence is CASSQPTSGAETQYF. The DNA sequence follows: TGCGCCAGCAGCCAACCGACTAGCGGGGCGGAGACCCAGTACTTC.